This T cell receptor (beta chain) stems from a study of vaccination effects on CD4 cells after COVID-19 (dated by TCRdb to 2022 to 2024). Describing the broader study: Two doses of either the BNT162b2 or the mRNA-1273 mRNA SARS-CoV-2 vaccine were administered to participants. SARS-CoV-2 spike-specific CD4+ TCR repertoires were compared before and after mRNA vaccination in COVID-19 convalescent patients and in infection-naive vaccine recipients. Cultures from other donors in the study were sequenced with the Oncomine TCR Beta short-read assay on an Illumina iSeq 100. Altogether, 10 COVID-19 convalescent patients and a handful of SARS-CoV-2-naive healthy vaccine recipients made up the full study.

Its CDR3 holds 15 amino acids, cysteine through phenylalanine. Only the CDR3 region is kept as DNA, spanning 45 bases read in frame from base 1. For CDR1 and CDR2, the germline V gene lists SGHRS and YFSETQ. V is cut back by 0 bases and J by 4 bases, with 6 bases in the junction unmatched. What the study reported, not specific to this receptor: Only a small number of convalescent patients were included, and no early post-infection timepoints were available, which limited the study. Among healthy vaccine recipients, nearly all vaccine-induced clones were SARS-CoV-2 mono-reactive, and just 1 of 255 was cross-reactive with common cold coronaviruses. At late post-vaccination timepoints, both infection-induced and vaccine-induced clones showed marked clonal contraction, consistent with waning T cell responses.

Remarks on this clone: There is no known antigen for this receptor. Base qualities are not at hand, and no much larger clone is one base apart.

Libraries were made using the immunoSEQ multiplex PCR assay. DNA from the cultured, isolated CD4+ T cells was subjected to TCR beta CDR3 sequencing. Per the original workflow: The analysis removed non-productive TCR sequences, trimmed reads to the CDR3 region, and retained only CDR3s that were 7 or more amino acids long. Antigen-specific clonotypes were identified with the MANAFEST web app by comparing expansion in peptide wells against reference cultures. To be called positive, a clone needed expansion at FDR<0.05 compared with the reference and with all other wells, an odds ratio greater than 5, and a frequency greater than 0.1% in two replicate wells. A clonotype was called cross-reactive if it was significantly expanded both in SARS-CoV-2 spike wells and in at least one common cold coronavirus spike condition. CDR3 similarity was assessed by Levenshtein distance using the stringdist R package, and unrooted trees were constructed with ape in R 3.6.1. TCRdb limited this immuneACCESS table to in-frame rearrangements with V and J called. A share of clones is missing; checked studies link under half to unresolved V genes, and the rest is unexplained. The DNA was the basis for D and trimming; V, J and clone size are from that table. Recorded for this sample are tens of thousands of clones; about four fifths of them occurred a single time. The top ten hold around 6% of the sample.

The ViraFEST assay stimulated PBMC with viral peptide pools and then used TCR sequencing to identify antigen-specific CD4+ T cell clonotypes by expansion. After about 10 days of culture, CD4+ T cells were isolated with the EasySep CD4+ T cell isolation kit. None of the healthy vaccine recipients had a prior SARS-CoV-2 infection, which was confirmed by nucleocapsid antibody tests that came back negative both before and after vaccination. About 2.2 million PBMC per well were cultured in IMDM with 5% human AB serum, roughly 10 IU/ml IL-2 and gentamicin, plus 10 ug/ml peptides. On days 3 and 7, half of the culture medium was replaced with fresh IL-2-containing medium. Unless otherwise noted, each peptide stimulation condition was cultured in triplicate wells. Using Ficoll-Paque Plus gradient centrifugation, PBMC were separated from whole blood and then either used fresh or cryopreserved at -140C. The spike proteins of SARS-CoV-2 and of the common cold coronaviruses HCoV-NL63, HCoV-OC43 and HCoV-229E were spanned by overlapping peptide pools. Genomic DNA was extracted from cultured CD4+ T cells with the QIAamp micro DNA kit.

The sequence links TRBV5-1 to TRBJ1-1; 7 bases in the middle match TRBD1. The sequence was obtained from a human donor who received a COVID-19 vaccine. Source: CD4+ T cells from PBMCs cultured with HCoV-OC43 spike peptides, taken before COVID-19 vaccination. Sample cell subset or site, as interpreted from the label and publication: HCoV-OC43 spike overlapping peptide pool stimulation. The DNA is TGCGCCAGCAGCTTGGAGGCAGGGGGGAGCACTGAAGCTTTCTTT. This gives the protein CASSLEAGGSTEAFF.